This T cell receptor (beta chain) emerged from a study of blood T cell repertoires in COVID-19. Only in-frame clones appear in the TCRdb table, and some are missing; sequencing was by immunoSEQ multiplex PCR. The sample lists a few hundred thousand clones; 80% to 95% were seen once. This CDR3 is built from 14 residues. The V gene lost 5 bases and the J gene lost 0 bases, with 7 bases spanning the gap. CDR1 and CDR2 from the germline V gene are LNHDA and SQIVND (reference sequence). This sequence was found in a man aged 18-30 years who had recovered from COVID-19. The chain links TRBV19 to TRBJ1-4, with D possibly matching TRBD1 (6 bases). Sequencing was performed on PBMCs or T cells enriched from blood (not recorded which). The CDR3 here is CASSWTATNEKLFF. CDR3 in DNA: TGTGCCAGTAGTTGGACAGCAACTAATGAAAAACTGTTTTTT.